This T cell receptor (beta chain) was sequenced for a study of blood T cells in healthy people across ages. On this clonotype itself: Mismatch with germline at one junction end may stem from a read error.

The use of a sample-barcoded 5' primer and a J-beta primer mix characterized a second PCR of about 7 to 12 cycles. TCRdb processed the 5' RACE reads anew with MiXCR; each CDR3 protein has one entry. The table has 650,000 to 800,000 distinct CDR3 sequences, around 52% seen once; the top ten hold less than 15%. The TCR originated in a woman older than 75 in good health. The sample was blood.

The chain's CDR3 is CGASLTGGGYTF. The CDR3 DNA sequence: TGCGGTGCTAGTCTTACAGGGGGTGGCTACACCTTC. This chain connects TRBV20-1 to TRBJ1-2; the match to TRBD1 covers 8 bases. Germline CDR1 DFQATT, CDR2 SNEGSKA (reference sequence). The CDR3 spans 12 residues.